This T cell receptor beta chain was identified in a study of shared clonotypes between healthy human individuals. The investigators split CD4+ cells into a CD45RA+ naive subset and a CD45RA-negative memory subset. Comments on this clone: The antigen remains undetermined.

Study conclusions and caveats: What limited the represented genetic and exposure-history diversity was the small number of donors.

Under the authors' procedure: ImmunoSEQ supplied junction-only sequences lacking quality scores, so filtering was different. TCRdb's copy holds only in-frame clones and misses some; the assay was immunoSEQ multiplex PCR. V and J calls and clone size follow that table, whereas D and trimming were derived from the DNA. Of roughly 2.5 million clones listed, 85% to 95% are singletons. Material: naive CD4+ T cells sorted from blood. Subset of the sample: CD45RA+ positively selected. The sequence was obtained from a man aged 18 to 29 in good health.

The CDR3 is CAFQESREKLFF. The DNA for the CDR3 is TGTGCCTTCCAAGAGAGCCGGGAAAAACTGTTTTTT. The V and J genes are TRBV5-4 and TRBJ1-4; D is unresolved. Per the germline V gene, CDR1 is SGHNT and CDR2 is YYREEE (reference sequence). The CDR3 is 12 amino acids. The V and J ends lost 10 bases and 8 bases respectively, with 15 bases between them.